This entry lists 16 T cell receptor beta chains sequenced from one sample in a study of Tregs in tolerant kidney transplant recipients. Sequenced by immunoSEQ multiplex PCR; TCRdb stores in-frame clones only, minus some. The sample table includes about a thousand clones. After 6 days with irradiated graft donor PBMCs, CFSE-labeled recipient PBMCs were FACS-sorted. These receptors have no identified antigens. Sequencing was performed on CD4+ T cells from blood cultured with allogeneic cells, taken before the transplant. The receptors were gathered from a human patient who received a combined kidney and bone marrow transplant.

This clone shows up as medium-sized (0.01 to 0.1%) by frequency. The read is 3 residues too short to cover the CDR3 end, so that end is filled in from the germline J gene. V gene TRBV6-2 or TRBV6-3 combines with J gene TRBJ1-2; D not certain. The CDR3 contains 15 residues. Trimming removed 4 bases from V and 0 bases from J, with 12 bases in between. Per germline, CDR1 MNHEY and CDR2 SVGEGT. CDR3 loop: CASSSFNVANYGYTF. The DNA read from the CDR3 is TGTGCCAGCAGTTCTTTCAACGTAGCTAACTATGGC.

Remarks on this clone: Read data end 3 residues before the CDR3 end; the end is taken from the germline J gene. The rearrangement uses TRBV6-1 and TRBJ1-5, with TRBD1 matching 7 bases. Germline V CDR1 and CDR2: MNHNS, SASEGT. The CDR3 contains 16 residues. V dropped 2 bases and J dropped 4; count of bases not matched to a gene: 8. The CDR3 spells CASSETNRGGNQPQHF. The DNA read from the CDR3 is TGTGCCAGCAGTGAAACCAACAGGGGTGGAAATCAGCCC.

This clone is identified as medium-sized from frequency. The sequence runs out 3 residues before the end of the CDR3; the remainder is reconstructed from the germline J gene. This chain joins TRBV7-9 and TRBJ2-7; a weak D match, TRBD1 (6 bases). V was clipped by 5 bases and J by 4 bases, with 9 bases between them. In germline, CDR1 is SEHNR, CDR2 FQNEAQ (reference sequence). The length of the CDR3 is 12 residues. The chain's CDR3 is CASSDQGYEQYF. CDR3 bases read: TGTGCCAGCAGCGATCAGGGGTACGAG.

By frequency, this clone is medium-sized. The missing CDR3 end, 3 residues past where the read stops, is filled in from the germline J gene. The V call is TRBV7-6, the J call TRBJ2-1; 7 bases match TRBD1. The CDR3 totals 15 residues. CDR1 and CDR2 from the germline V gene are SGHVS and FNYEAQ. Trimming removed 5 bases from V and 5 bases from J; junction bases left unmatched: 9. The sequenced part of the CDR3 DNA is TGTGCCAGCAGCCAACCTGGACAGGTCCACAATGAG. Translating it yields CASSQPGQVHNE. The entire CDR3 protein is CASSQPGQVHNEQFF.

This clone is called medium-sized based on its frequency. The read finishes 3 residues shy of the CDR3 end, and the germline J gene is used to complete it. The chain carries TRBV7-8 and TRBJ1-5; D not certain. The germline CDR1 and CDR2 sequences are SGHVS and FQNEAQ. This CDR3 has 13 residues. The V gene lost 1 base and the J gene lost 6 bases, with 7 bases spanning the gap. CDR3 loop: CASSLGAGQPQHF. The part of the CDR3 DNA that was read is TGTGCCAGCAGCTTAGGGGCTGGTCAGCCC.

This clone registers medium-sized by frequency. Coverage ceases 3 residues before the CDR3 finishes, and the germline J gene fills in the end. The genes are TRBV2 and TRBJ2-3; tentatively, D is TRBD2 (6 bases). Germline CDR1 SNHLY, CDR2 FYNNEI. The CDR3 totals 14 residues. Trimming left V 7 bases short and J 4 bases short, with 15 bases between. CDR3 DNA (partial): TGTGCCAGCACTCGGGGGTACCAGGCAGATACG. This gives the protein CASTRGYQADT. The complete CDR3 sequence is CASTRGYQADTQYF.

Measured by frequency, this clone is medium-sized. The read terminates 3 residues ahead of where the CDR3 ends, so the germline J gene completes it. The chain links TRBV2 to TRBJ2-5; weak D call: TRBD1 (5 bases). Trimming removed 11 bases from V and 1 base from J, with 17 bases in between. The CDR3 sequence is 14 residues long. Germline lookup yields CDR1 SNHLY and CDR2 FYNNEI. The CDR3 protein is CASRTQYLQETQYF. The sequenced part of the CDR3 DNA is TGTGCCTCCCGGACACAATACCTCCAAGAGACC.

In terms of frequency, this clone is medium-sized (0.01 to 0.1%). Read data end 3 residues before the CDR3 end; the end is taken from the germline J gene. The V gene is TRBV6-1, the J gene TRBJ2-7; 9 nucleotides agree with TRBD1. The CDR3 covers 18 residues. CDR1 and CDR2 from the germline V gene are MNHNS and SASEGT. V shed 1 base, J shed 0 bases, and the junction held 10 bases outside the gene matches. CDR3 region: CASSEEGRAGQGSYEQYF. The covered CDR3 bases are TGTGCCAGCAGTGAAGAGGGACGGGCGGGACAGGGCTCCTACGAG.

Its frequency marks this clone as medium-sized. The read finishes 3 residues shy of the CDR3 end, and the germline J gene is used to complete it. The chain is built from TRBV12-3 or TRBV12-4 and TRBJ2-7, with D perhaps TRBD1 (6 bases). Trimming left V 5 bases short and J 2 bases short, with 10 bases between. This CDR3 has 13 residues. The CDR3 sequence: CASSPQGPYEQYF. Incomplete CDR3 DNA: TGTGCCAGCAGTCCACAGGGACCCTACGAG.

Measured by frequency, this clone is medium-sized. Here the CDR3 reads CASSFLGTDTQYF. The CDR3 DNA, read in part, is TGTGCCAGCAGCTTTCTAGGCACAGATACG. The chain employs TRBV5-6 and TRBJ2-3; D remains ambiguous. Read coverage stops 3 residues before the CDR3 terminus; the germline J gene supplies the remainder. The V gene lost 2 bases and the J gene lost 1 base, with 5 bases spanning the gap. The CDR3 is made up of 13 amino acids. CDR1 is SGHDT and CDR2 is YYEEEE in the germline V gene. Combining the CDR3 with reference TRBV5-6 and TRBJ2-3 gives the whole variable domain DAGVTQSPTHLIKTRGQQVTLRCSPKSGHDTVSWYQQALGQGPQFIFQYYEEEERQRGNFPDRFSGHQFPNYSSELNVNALLLGDSALYLCASSFLGTDTQYFGPGTRLTVL.

Judged by frequency, this clone is medium-sized (0.01 to 0.1%). The sequence runs out 3 residues before the end of the CDR3; the remainder is reconstructed from the germline J gene. The chain is built from TRBV5-1 and TRBJ2-2; 7 bases fit TRBD1. V was clipped by 2 bases and J by 1 base; unmatched bases: 5. This CDR3 has 16 residues. Germline V gives CDR1 SGHRS, CDR2 YFSETQ. The DNA read from the CDR3 is TGCGCCAGCAGCTTACAGGGGTCCCTGAACACCGGGGAG. This translates into CASSLQGSLNTGE. The full CDR3 sequence reads CASSLQGSLNTGELFF.

A word on this clone: Read coverage stops 3 residues before the CDR3 terminus; the germline J gene supplies the remainder. The chain recombines TRBV4-1 with TRBJ2-7; 10 bases are a match to TRBD2. Germline V lookup: CDR1 MGHRA, CDR2 YSYEKL. J was trimmed by 1 base and V by 4 bases; bases with no gene match: 4. This CDR3 has 15 residues. The sequenced CDR3 bases are TGCGCCAGCAGCCGCGCTAGCGGGAGATCCTACGAG. Residues: CASSRASGRSYE. The CDR3 reads in full as CASSRASGRSYEQYF.

Considering frequency, this clone is hyperexpanded. The observed sequence ends 3 residues before the CDR3 terminus, with the missing tail filled in from the germline J gene. Other DNA sequences in this sample translate to the same CDR3. The chain carries TRBV20-1 and TRBJ2-5, with 7 positions matching TRBD2. The CDR3 consists of 15 residues. The V and J ends lost 3 bases and 5 bases, in that order; junction bases with no gene match: 12. The germline gives CDR1 DFQATT, CDR2 SNEGSKA (reference sequence). The CDR3 bases that were read are TGCAGTGCTAGTAGCCGGGACTACCTCCGGGAGACC. Protein sequence: CSASSRDYLRET. The entire CDR3 protein reads CSASSRDYLRETQYF.

This clone is deemed medium-sized by its frequency. The read halts 3 residues ahead of the CDR3 end, with the missing end drawn from the germline J gene. The J gene is TRBJ2-1, the V gene TRBV6-1; TRBD2 aligns across 8 bases. V was pared by 1 base and J by 3 bases, with 2 bases of the junction left unmatched. Germline CDR1 and CDR2: MNHNS and SASEGT. The CDR3 is 15 amino acids. CDR3 in amino acids: CASSEEGLDYNEQFF. CDR3 bases read: TGTGCCAGCAGTGAAGAGGGACTAGACTACAATGAG.

This clone is deemed medium-sized by its frequency. The read ends 3 residues early relative to the CDR3; the germline J gene fills the gap. The V and J genes are TRBV5-1 and TRBJ1-3; no reliable D call. Germline CDR1 reads SGHRS; CDR2 reads YFSETQ. This CDR3 comprises 14 residues. V gave up 2 bases and J gave up 4 bases, with 10 bases separating them. The sequenced CDR3 bases are TGCGCCAGCAGCTTCGGGGAAACCGGAAACACC. Translated: CASSFGETGNT. The CDR3 as a whole reads CASSFGETGNTIYF.

Worth noting for this clone: The read is 3 residues too short to cover the CDR3 end, so that end is filled in from the germline J gene. This chain uses TRBV27 with TRBJ2-3; D may be TRBD2 (5 bases). CDR3 length equals 12 residues. Germline V CDR1 and CDR2: MNHEY, SMNVEV (reference sequence). The CDR3 DNA, read in part, is TGTGCCAGCAGTCCACTAGGGTTAGCG. Translated: CASSPLGLA. In full, the CDR3 reads CASSPLGLAQYF.